This TCR beta chain appears in the sequencing data of a study of vaccination effects on CD4 cells after COVID-19. Study summary: The cohort was immunized with two doses of either the BNT162b2 or mRNA-1273 vaccine.

The method was immunoSEQ multiplex PCR; TCRdb's version includes in-frame clones alone and lacks a portion of them. The table lists tens of thousands of clones, roughly 72% of them singletons, with 27% in the top ten. Prior to sequencing, the ViraFEST assay stimulated PBMC with viral peptide pools, which expanded the antigen-specific CD4+ T cells. CD4+ T cell isolation took place after more than eight days of culture. Nucleocapsid antibody tests were negative, and the vaccine recipients had no prior SARS-CoV-2 infection. IL-2 at roughly 9.7 IU/ml and peptides at 8.5 to 10 ug/ml were added to cultured PBMC, approximately 2.2 million per well. It was on days 3 and 7 that half the medium was replaced with IL-2 medium. Study-wide findings and caveats: Early timepoints after infection were absent, and convalescent patients were few in the study.

About this clone itself: The antigen is not known.

The receptor was isolated from a human donor who received a COVID-19 vaccine. The sequencing used CD4+ T cells from PBMCs cultured with HCoV-OC43 spike peptides, collected before COVID-19 vaccination. Specified subset: HCoV-OC43 spike overlapping peptide pool stimulation.

The DNA of the CDR3 is TGTGCCAGCAGTGAAGGTTTAAGGGAACAGCCCCAGCATTTT. Translation: CASSEGLREQPQHF. The V and J genes are TRBV6-1 and TRBJ1-5; D unresolved. Germline V lookup: CDR1 MNHNS, CDR2 SASEGT. The CDR3 is 14 residues long. With 1 base removed from V and 7 bases from J, the gap between germline ends came to 11 bases.